These T cell receptor beta chains were read from a single sample in a study of T cells after yellow fever vaccination. Via MiXCR, TCRdb re-called the 5' RACE reads, giving one row per CDR3 protein. The sample shows about 350,000 distinct CDR3 sequences, less than 9.5% of them seen only once. Here the sequenced sample was PBMCs, taken about 49 days after the first yellow fever vaccination. These receptors came from a man between 18 and 35 years old who received the YFV17D yellow fever vaccine. CDR3s include the opening cysteine and the closing phenylalanine or tryptophan. A D gene is named only where the DNA matches it firmly. Part of the rows lack a size; the others show once, few, many or a class for expanded clones.

j_call d_call v_call clone_size cdr3_nt cdr3_aa
TRBJ2-3 TRBD2 TRBV7-2 few TGTGCCAGCAGCTTATTTGGAAGGCGGGAGATCACAGATACGCAGTATTTT CASSLFGRREITDTQYF
TRBJ2-3 TRBD1 TRBV5-1 . TGCGCCAGCAGCGCTTATCCGGGACAGAGCACAGATACGCAGTATTTT CASSAYPGQSTDTQYF
TRBJ2-5 . TRBV28 . TGTGCCAGCAGACCGCAGGGACGACAAGAGACCCAGTACTTC CASRPQGRQETQYF
TRBJ2-5 . TRBV5-1 . TGCGCCAGCAGCTTGGAAACAGGGAAAGAGACCCAGTACTTC CASSLETGKETQYF
TRBJ2-1 TRBD2 TRBV5-4 few TGTGCCAGCAGCTTAGGACTAGTGCCTTACAATGAGCAGTTCTTC CASSLGLVPYNEQFF
TRBJ2-1 TRBD2 TRBV12-3/TRBV12-4 . TGTACCATCAGTTTAGCGCCTTTAGCGGGGGCCAACAATGAGCAGTTCTTC CTISLAPLAGANNEQFF
TRBJ2-7 . TRBV7-3 few TGTGCCAGCAGCTTAGGGCGCTCCTACGAGCAGTACTTC CASSLGRSYEQYF
TRBJ1-6 TRBD1 TRBV14 many TGTGCCAGCAGCCAAGGAAGGACAGGGGGTTCACCCCTCCACTTT CASSQGRTGGSPLHF
TRBJ2-1 . TRBV20-1 . TGCAGTGCTAGCAGACCGTACGGTGAGCAGTTCTTC CSASRPYGEQFF
TRBJ1-4 . TRBV7-8 . TGTGCCAGCAGCCCTCAACCAGGGACGGGGAATGAAAAACTGTTTTTT CASSPQPGTGNEKLFF
TRBJ1-1 . TRBV28 few TGTGCCAGCAGCGGGGGGGCTCGGGTAACTGAAGCTTTCTTT CASSGGARVTEAFF